Below, 17 T cell receptor beta chains from the same sample are listed, as sequenced in a study of blood T cell repertoires in COVID-19. Measured with immunoSEQ multiplex PCR; TCRdb has only the in-frame clones, and not every one. The table lists fewer than 300,000 clones, more than 75% of them singletons. Sequenced material: peripheral blood. The receptors stem from a man aged 40-50 years who had recovered from COVID-19.

Only a few counts were recorded for this clone. The chain joins TRBV6-2 or TRBV6-3 to TRBJ1-6; weak D call: TRBD1 (6 bases). V was pared by 2 bases and J by 4 bases, with 9 bases between. Germline values: CDR1 MNHEY, CDR2 SVGEGT. The CDR3 spans 15 residues. In DNA form, the CDR3 reads TGTGCCAGCAGTTACAGGACAGTTTATAATTCACCCCTCCACTTT. This translates into CASSYRTVYNSPLHF.

V gene TRBV7-8 combines with J gene TRBJ2-3; possible D gene TRBD2, 5 bases. Germline V gene lookup returns CDR1 SGHVS and CDR2 FQNEAQ. CDR3 length: 13 residues. The ends were cut back, 2 bases at V and 4 bases at J, with 7 bases in the middle. This chain's CDR3 is CASSLFGADTQYF. Written as DNA, the CDR3 is TGTGCCAGCAGCTTATTCGGGGCAGATACGCAGTATTTT.

The chain uses TRBV27 and TRBJ2-1; 8 nucleotides align to TRBD1. Per germline, CDR1 MNHEY and CDR2 SMNVEV (reference sequence). CDR3 length: 14 amino acids. V lost 7 bases and J lost 4; bases outside the gene matches: 6. In DNA, the CDR3 is TGTGCCAGCACAGACAGGGGACGGTACAATGAGCAGTTCTTC. As protein: CASTDRGRYNEQFF.

The V call is TRBV6-4, the J call TRBJ2-3, with 13 positions matching TRBD2. Trimming took 6 bases from V and 7 from J; bases not matched to a gene: 7. From germline, CDR1 is MRHNA and CDR2 SNTAGT. This CDR3 is 15 amino acids long. This CDR3 is CASRLPGLAGHTQYF. CDR3 coding DNA: TGTGCCAGCAGATTACCGGGACTAGCGGGGCATACGCAGTATTTT.

This chain links TRBV11-2 with TRBJ2-3, with D possibly matching TRBD2 (6 bases). The V end lost 3 bases, the J end lost 3 bases, and 22 bases lay between the germline ends. The CDR3 contains 18 residues. From germline, CDR1 is SGHAT and CDR2 FQNNGV. The CDR3 DNA sequence: TGTGCCAGCAGCTTCATGCAGCTCGGGCCGGCGGGGACAGATACGCAGTATTTT. Translated: CASSFMQLGPAGTDTQYF.

As DNA, the CDR3 is TGTGCCAGCAGCCGCGCGCGGGGGGTTGGGAACACCGGGGAGCTGTTTTTT. As protein: CASSRARGVGNTGELFF. The chain carries TRBV7-9 and TRBJ2-2; TRBD2 matches 8 bases. Germline lookup yields CDR1 SEHNR and CDR2 FQNEAQ (reference sequence). The CDR3 is 17 amino acids. V shed 5 bases and J 1 base; nucleotides not matched to a gene: 9.

The gene calls are TRBV5-1 and TRBJ2-7, with D uncertain. This CDR3 is built from 11 residues. CDR1 and CDR2 (germline): SGHRS, YFSETQ. V lost 0 bases and J 6 bases, leaving 4 bases between the germline ends. The CDR3 sequence: CASSLDSEQYF. CDR3 nucleotides: TGCGCCAGCAGCTTGGACAGCGAGCAGTACTTC.

The V call is TRBV7-2, the J call TRBJ1-1; 8 nucleotides align to TRBD1. Germline-derived CDR1 and CDR2 are SGHTA and FQGNSA. The CDR3 runs to 12 residues. The ends lost 1 base at V and 8 bases at J; junction bases unmatched: 0. The CDR3 coding sequence is TGTGCCAGCAGCTTAGACAGGGGGGAAGCTTTCTTT. Translating it yields CASSLDRGEAFF.

V gene TRBV7-2 combines with J gene TRBJ1-2; 8 bases are a match to TRBD1. V shed 1 base and J 7 bases; nucleotides not matched to a gene: 5. The CDR3 spans 14 residues. The germline gives CDR1 SGHTA, CDR2 FQGNSA. The DNA for the CDR3 is TGTGCCAGCAGCTTAGGGGCAGGGGGCTCTGGCTACACCTTC. Translating gives CASSLGAGGSGYTF.

The V call is TRBV6-5, the J call TRBJ1-2; no firm D call. Looked up from germline, CDR1 is MNHEY and CDR2 is SVGAGI. CDR3 length: 13 amino acids. Trimming took 10 bases from V and 2 from J, leaving 14 bases between them. The CDR3 region is CANSEVVNYGYTF. The CDR3 DNA reads TGTGCCAACTCCGAGGTGGTCAACTATGGCTACACCTTC.

This chain connects TRBV6-4 to TRBJ2-1; D is unresolved. This CDR3 spans 15 amino acids. The ends were cut back, 6 bases at V and 0 bases at J, with 12 bases in the middle. Germline loops: CDR1 MRHNA, CDR2 SNTAGT. The CDR3 reads CASSWRMSSYNEQFF. The CDR3 DNA follows: TGTGCCAGCAGCTGGCGGATGAGCTCCTACAATGAGCAGTTCTTC.

The chain employs TRBV29-1 and TRBJ1-2; the match to TRBD1 covers 10 bases. The CDR3 extends over 14 amino acids. Germline lookup yields CDR1 SQVTM and CDR2 ANQGSEA. J was trimmed by 5 bases and V by 4 bases; bases with no gene match: 7. Here the CDR3 DNA reads TGCAGCGTTGCAAGGACAGGGGGTTCATATGGCTACACCTTC. Translating it yields CSVARTGGSYGYTF.

V usage is TRBV28 and J usage is TRBJ1-1, with TRBD1 identical over 9 bases. Germline CDR1 is MDHEN and CDR2 is SYDVKM. CDR3 length: 16 residues. The V and J ends lost 5 bases and 0 bases, in that order; junction bases with no gene match: 7. The CDR3 reads CASSPWTGVLNTEAFF. CDR3 sequence (DNA): TGTGCCAGCAGTCCCTGGACAGGGGTCTTGAACACTGAAGCTTTCTTT.

V and J are TRBV19 and TRBJ1-4, with TRBD1 matching over 9 bases. Germline V gene data show CDR1 as LNHDA and CDR2 as SQIVND (reference sequence). The CDR3 length is 15 residues. Unmatched junction bases numbered 4, after V lost 1 base and J lost 7 bases. The CDR3 coding sequence is TGTGCCAGTAGTATAGCCGTGGGACAGGGTGAAAAACTGTTTTTT. Its translation is CASSIAVGQGEKLFF.

This sequence joins TRBV19 and TRBJ2-7, with TRBD1 identical over 9 bases. V gave up 5 bases and J gave up 4 bases; unmatched junction bases: 9. The CDR3 sequence is 15 residues long. The germline V gene encodes CDR1 LNHDA and CDR2 SQIVND (reference sequence). The CDR3 sequence is CASSPRTGERYEQYF. The CDR3 coding sequence is TGTGCCAGTAGTCCACGGACAGGGGAGAGGTACGAGCAGTACTTC. Combining the CDR3 with reference TRBV19 and TRBJ2-7 gives the whole variable domain DGGITQSPKYLFRKEGQNVTLSCEQNLNHDAMYWYRQDPGQGLRLIYYSQIVNDFQKGDIAEGYSVSREKKESFPLTVTSAQKNPTAFYLCASSPRTGERYEQYFGPGTRLTVT.

The chain combines TRBV9 with TRBJ2-7; perhaps TRBD2 as D (5 bases). CDR1 is SGDLS and CDR2 is YYNGEE in the germline V gene. This CDR3 is built from 14 residues. Between the trimmed V and J ends, which lost 0 bases and 2 bases, there was a span of 9 bases. In nucleotides, the CDR3 is TGTGCCAGCAGCGTAGCTACGGGAACCTACGAGCAGTACTTC. As protein: CASSVATGTYEQYF.

The V and J genes are TRBV6-5 and TRBJ1-2, with D possibly matching TRBD1 (6 bases). V shed 6 bases and J shed 4 bases, with 18 bases lying between them. CDR1 is MNHEY, CDR2 SVGAGI, per germline. This CDR3 has 15 amino acids. CDR3 in amino acids: CASSHMMGASYGYTF. The CDR3, as DNA: TGTGCCAGCAGCCACATGATGGGGGCGAGCTATGGCTACACCTTC.